This T cell receptor beta chain was identified in a study of CD8+ T cells in alopecia areata (dated by TCRdb to the late 2010s). At the level of the whole study: Treated patients were enrolled in an open-label pilot trial of oral tofacitinib, 5 to 10 mg twice daily, for moderate-to-severe alopecia areata. The study used high-throughput TCRbeta sequencing to examine T cell clonal expansion in alopecia areata, in both the C3H/HeJ mouse model and human patients. Patients stayed on tofacitinib for 6 to 18 months and then had 6 months of follow-up off drug so that delayed response and recurrence could be assessed. Scalp tissue and sorted CD4+ and CD8+ peripheral blood T cells from patchy and totalis/universalis alopecia areata patients and from healthy controls were covered by human TCRbeta sequencing. RNA was obtained with the PAXgene miRNA kit for fixed scalp, the miRNeasy kit for PBMCs, and the RNeasy kit for mouse skin. Scalp clonality was compared across normal scalp (n=4), patchy alopecia areata scalp (n=8), and alopecia totalis/universalis scalp (n=8). Amplification of TCRbeta CDR3 regions was done by immunoSEQ multiplex PCR using 35 Vbeta forward primers and 13 Jbeta reverse primers. Biopsies were taken from tofacitinib-treated patients at baseline and at 4 and 24 weeks of treatment, and a later scalp biopsy was taken in several of the tofacitinib-treated patients. The study at large found these results: Resident alphabeta T cells in normal human skin are also sequenced, complicating scalp TCR repertoire analysis, unlike mouse skin dominated by gammadelta T cells. Shared TCR sequences between patients were less evident than in mice, which may be partly attributable to HLA diversity in the patient population. Compared with normal scalp, lesional scalp, particularly in alopecia totalis/universalis, had higher clonality and more expanded CD8+ clones, which suggests antigenic drive.

Library creation used the immunoSEQ multiplex PCR assay. RNA was extracted from all samples and reverse transcribed into cDNA, which served as template for TCR sequencing. SuperScript III was used for first-strand cDNA synthesis, primed with a 2:1 mix of oligo-dT and random hexamers. A synthetic immune receptor repertoire was used to measure amplification bias, and any remaining bias was corrected computationally. On the study's bioinformatics: Raw reads were preprocessed to remove errors, and CDR3 was defined according to IMGT conventions as the region from the conserved cysteine to phenylalanine. Clonality was computed by normalizing Shannon entropy by log2 of the number of productive unique TCRs and subtracting the result from 1. CD4 or CD8 identity of scalp clones was inferred by cross-referencing scalp TCRbeta sequences with sorted blood CD4 and CD8 repertoires. Imported from immuneACCESS, the table was reduced by TCRdb to in-frame sequences with V and J called. These copies leave out some clones; in studies compared against another copy, an unresolved V gene accounts for under half, and the cause of the remainder is not known. That table supplies the V and J calls and clone size; D and trimming were determined from the DNA. Counted in this sample were about 97,000 clones; around 45% of them appeared once. The leading ten clones occupy 1% to 1.5% of the sample.

To note about this clone: Its target antigen remains unknown. No much larger clone exists at a distance of one base, and base qualities are not known.

Lesional scalp punch biopsies and peripheral blood were collected from alopecia areata patients. After PBMCs were isolated by density centrifugation and stained for CD3, CD4 and CD8, a FACSAria was used to sort CD4+ and CD8+ T cells. After removal of 7 bases from V and 0 bases from J, the junction retains 8 bases not matched to a gene. The CDR3 covers 14 residues, taking in both the cysteine and the phenylalanine. Of all the DNA, just the CDR3 is kept, 42 bases in frame from base 1. CDR1 and CDR2 are read off the germline V gene (reference sequence) as GTSNPN and SVGIG. The rearrangement combines TRBV30 with TRBJ1-1; 7 bases in the middle match TRBD1. The source of this sequence is a human donor with alopecia areata. Sample: CD4+ T cells sorted from blood. The DNA sequence is as follows: TGTGCCTTCACAGGAGGGGGCATGAACACTGAAGCTTTCTTT. This yields the protein CAFTGGGMNTEAFF.